This paragraph reports one T cell receptor beta chain. These data come from a study of T cell responses to AZD1222 COVID-19 vaccine. Trimming took off 4 bases at V and 2 bases at J, with 8 bases between the two ends. The germline V gene encodes CDR1 LGHDT and CDR2 YNNKEL (reference sequence). The CDR3 consists of 13 residues. This table comes from immunoSEQ multiplex PCR, and its TCRdb copy is limited to in-frame clones, with some not included. The top ten clones hold roughly 11% of a sample with around 69,000 clones, 70% to 90% of them seen once. Here the sequenced sample was peripheral blood, taken on day 0 of AZD1222 vaccination. The gene calls are TRBV3-1 (or the pseudogene TRBV3-2) and TRBJ1-2; possibly TRBD1 for D (6 bases). The clonotype was recovered from an adult in good health. DNA for the CDR3: TGTGCCAGCAGCCTAACAGGGAACTATGGCTACACCTTC. It yields the protein CASSLTGNYGYTF.